This TCR beta chain came from a study of brain metastases from non-small cell lung cancer. Regarding this clone: Antigen unknown.

Here immunoSEQ multiplex PCR was the method, and the copy in TCRdb shows in-frame clones only, minus some. The repertoire includes roughly 300 clones, roughly 90% of them detected once, and about 6% sits in the top ten. Findings of the study overall: T-cell infiltration was lower in brain metastases than primaries (P < 0.001). Paired brain metastases and primary tumors largely shared TCR repertoires. Expanded T-cell clones appeared in 60% to 80% of brain metastases over primaries.

The V gene lost 3 bases and the J gene lost 2 bases, with 8 bases spanning the gap. The CDR3 has 13 amino acids. Germline V gene sequence: CDR1 MDHEN, CDR2 SYDVKM. V is TRBV28 and J is TRBJ2-7, with a possible D match to TRBD1 (5 bases). This sequence was found in a donor older than 35 with non-small cell lung cancer. Sequencing was carried out using tissue from a brain metastasis. CDR3 in amino acids: CASSFQGTYEQYF. The CDR3, as DNA: TGTGCCAGCAGTTTTCAGGGAACCTACGAGCAGTACTTC.